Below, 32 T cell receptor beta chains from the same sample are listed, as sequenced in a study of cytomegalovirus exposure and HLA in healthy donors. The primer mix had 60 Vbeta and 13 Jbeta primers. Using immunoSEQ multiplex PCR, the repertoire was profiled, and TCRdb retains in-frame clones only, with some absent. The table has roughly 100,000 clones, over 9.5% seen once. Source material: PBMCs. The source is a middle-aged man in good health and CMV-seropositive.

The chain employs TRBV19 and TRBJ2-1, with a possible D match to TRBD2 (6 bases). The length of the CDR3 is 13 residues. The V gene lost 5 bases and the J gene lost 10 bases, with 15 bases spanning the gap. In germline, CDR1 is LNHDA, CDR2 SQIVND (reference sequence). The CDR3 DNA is TGTGCCAGTAGTCCGGCCCTAGCGAACGAGCAGTTCTTC. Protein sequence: CASSPALANEQFF.

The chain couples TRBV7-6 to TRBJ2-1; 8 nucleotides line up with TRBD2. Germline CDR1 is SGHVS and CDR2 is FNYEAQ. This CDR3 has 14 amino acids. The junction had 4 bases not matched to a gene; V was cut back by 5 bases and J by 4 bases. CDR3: CASSKLAVYNEQFF. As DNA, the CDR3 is TGTGCCAGCAGCAAACTAGCGGTATACAATGAGCAGTTCTTC.

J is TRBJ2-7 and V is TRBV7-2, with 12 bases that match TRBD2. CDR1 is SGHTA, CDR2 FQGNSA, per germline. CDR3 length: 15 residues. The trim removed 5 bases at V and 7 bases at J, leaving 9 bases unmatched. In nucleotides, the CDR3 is TGTGCCAGCAGCGGGCGACTAGCGGGAGCACGGGAGCAGTACTTC. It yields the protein CASSGRLAGAREQYF.

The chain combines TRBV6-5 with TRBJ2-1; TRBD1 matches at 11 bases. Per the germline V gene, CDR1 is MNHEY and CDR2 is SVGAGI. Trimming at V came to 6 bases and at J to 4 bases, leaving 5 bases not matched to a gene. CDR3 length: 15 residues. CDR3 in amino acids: CASSPGQGAYNEQFF. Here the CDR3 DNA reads TGTGCCAGCAGCCCCGGACAGGGGGCTTACAATGAGCAGTTCTTC.

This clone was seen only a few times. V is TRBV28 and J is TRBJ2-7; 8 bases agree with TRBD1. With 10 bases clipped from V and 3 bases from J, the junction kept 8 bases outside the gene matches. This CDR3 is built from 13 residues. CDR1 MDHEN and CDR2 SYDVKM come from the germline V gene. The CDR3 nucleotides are TGTGCCACCTCCCAGGGGGCTTACTACGAGCAGTACTTC. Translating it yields CATSQGAYYEQYF.

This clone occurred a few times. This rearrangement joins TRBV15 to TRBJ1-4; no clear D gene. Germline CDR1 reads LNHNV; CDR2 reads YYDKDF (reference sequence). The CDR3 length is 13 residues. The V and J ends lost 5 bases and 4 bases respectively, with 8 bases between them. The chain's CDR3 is CATSRGDNEKLFF. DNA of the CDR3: TGTGCCACCAGCCGAGGCGATAATGAAAAACTGTTTTTT.

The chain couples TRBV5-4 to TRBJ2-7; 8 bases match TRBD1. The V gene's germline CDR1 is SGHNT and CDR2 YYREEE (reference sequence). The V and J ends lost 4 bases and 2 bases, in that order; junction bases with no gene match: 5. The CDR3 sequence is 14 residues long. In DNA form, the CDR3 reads TGTGCCAGCAGCGGGACAGGTGATCCCTACGAGCAGTACTTC. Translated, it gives CASSGTGDPYEQYF.

This chain's CDR3 is CASSIDVPGLKQFF. The CDR3, as DNA: TGTGCCAGTAGTATAGATGTTCCGGGACTTAAGCAGTTCTTC. V usage is TRBV19 and J usage is TRBJ2-1; a possible D gene is TRBD2 (6 bases). This CDR3 spans 14 amino acids. V dropped 0 bases and J dropped 11 bases, with 14 bases sitting between them. CDR1 and CDR2 (germline): LNHDA, SQIVND (reference sequence).

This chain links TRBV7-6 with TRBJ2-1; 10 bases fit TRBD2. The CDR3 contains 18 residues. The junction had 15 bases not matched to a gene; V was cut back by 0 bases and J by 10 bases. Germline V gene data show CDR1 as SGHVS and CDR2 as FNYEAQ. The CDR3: CASSLALSSGGAFGEQFF. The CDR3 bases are TGTGCCAGCAGCTTAGCGCTATCAAGCGGGGGGGCTTTTGGGGAGCAGTTCTTC.

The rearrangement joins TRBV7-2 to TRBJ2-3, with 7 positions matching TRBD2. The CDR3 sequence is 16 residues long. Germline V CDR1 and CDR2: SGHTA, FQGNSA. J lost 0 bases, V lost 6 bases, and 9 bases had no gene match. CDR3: CASSKGSGTSTDTQYF. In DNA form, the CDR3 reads TGTGCCAGCAGTAAAGGGAGCGGGACGAGCACAGATACGCAGTATTTT.

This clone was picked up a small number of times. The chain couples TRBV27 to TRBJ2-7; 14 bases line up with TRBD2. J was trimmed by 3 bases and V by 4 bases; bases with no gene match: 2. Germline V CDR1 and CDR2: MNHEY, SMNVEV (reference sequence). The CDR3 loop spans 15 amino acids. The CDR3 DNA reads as TGTGCCAGCAGTTCTGGACTAGCGGGAGGCTACGAGCAGTACTTC. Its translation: CASSSGLAGGYEQYF.

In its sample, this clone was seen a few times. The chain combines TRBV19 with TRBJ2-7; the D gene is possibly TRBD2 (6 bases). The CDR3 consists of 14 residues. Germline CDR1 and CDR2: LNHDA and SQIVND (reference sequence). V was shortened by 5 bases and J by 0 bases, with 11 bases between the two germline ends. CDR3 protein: CASSPDGSSYEQYF. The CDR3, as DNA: TGTGCCAGTAGTCCAGACGGGAGCTCCTACGAGCAGTACTTC.

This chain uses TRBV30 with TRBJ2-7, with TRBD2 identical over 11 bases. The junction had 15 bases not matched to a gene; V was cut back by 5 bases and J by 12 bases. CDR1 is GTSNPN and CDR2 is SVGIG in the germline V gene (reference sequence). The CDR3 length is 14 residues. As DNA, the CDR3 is TGTGCCTGGGGTTACGCGGGACTAGCGGATGGGCGGTACTTC. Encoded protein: CAWGYAGLADGRYF.

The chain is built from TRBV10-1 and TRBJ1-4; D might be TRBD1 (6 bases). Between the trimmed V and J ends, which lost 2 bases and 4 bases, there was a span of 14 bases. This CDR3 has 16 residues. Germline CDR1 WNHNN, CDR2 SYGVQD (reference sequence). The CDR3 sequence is CASSEIWQGYNEKLFF. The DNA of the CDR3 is TGCGCCAGCAGTGAGATCTGGCAGGGGTATAATGAAAAACTGTTTTTT.

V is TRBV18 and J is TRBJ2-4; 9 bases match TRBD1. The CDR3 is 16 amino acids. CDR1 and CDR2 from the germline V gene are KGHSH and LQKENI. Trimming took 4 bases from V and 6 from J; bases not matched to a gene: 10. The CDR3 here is CASSQGQGSSGNIQYF. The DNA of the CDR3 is TGTGCCAGCTCACAGGGACAGGGATCATCTGGAAACATTCAGTACTTC.

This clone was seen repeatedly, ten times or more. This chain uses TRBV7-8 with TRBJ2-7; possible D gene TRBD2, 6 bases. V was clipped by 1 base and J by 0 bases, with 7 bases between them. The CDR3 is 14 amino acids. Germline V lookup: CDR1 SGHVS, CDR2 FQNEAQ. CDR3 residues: CASSLGRGSYEQYF. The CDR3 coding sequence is TGTGCCAGCAGCTTAGGGCGGGGCTCCTACGAGCAGTACTTC.

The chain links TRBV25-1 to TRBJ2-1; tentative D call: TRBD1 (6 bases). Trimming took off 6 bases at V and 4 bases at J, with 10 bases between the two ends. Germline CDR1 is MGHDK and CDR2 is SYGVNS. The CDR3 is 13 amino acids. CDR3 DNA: TGTGCCAGCAGAGCGACAGGATACAATGAGCAGTTCTTC. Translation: CASRATGYNEQFF. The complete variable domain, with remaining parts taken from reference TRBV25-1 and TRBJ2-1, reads EADIYQTPRYLVIGTGKKITLECSQTMGHDKMYWYQQDPGMELHLIHYSYGVNSTEKGDLSSESTVSRIRTEHFPLTLESARPSHTSQYLCASRATGYNEQFFGPGTRLTVL.

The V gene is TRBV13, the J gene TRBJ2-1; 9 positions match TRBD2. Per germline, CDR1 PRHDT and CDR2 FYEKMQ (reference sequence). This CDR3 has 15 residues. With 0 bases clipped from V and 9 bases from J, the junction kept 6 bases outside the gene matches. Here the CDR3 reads CASSLGSSGRLEQFF. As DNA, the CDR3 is TGTGCCAGCAGCTTAGGGTCCAGCGGGAGGCTTGAGCAGTTCTTC.

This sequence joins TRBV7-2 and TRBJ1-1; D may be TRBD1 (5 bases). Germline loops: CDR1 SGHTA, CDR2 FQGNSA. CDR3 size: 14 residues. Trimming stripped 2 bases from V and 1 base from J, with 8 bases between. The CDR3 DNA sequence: TGTGCCAGCAGCTTAAGCAGGGAGAACACTGAAGCTTTCTTT. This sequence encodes CASSLSRENTEAFF.

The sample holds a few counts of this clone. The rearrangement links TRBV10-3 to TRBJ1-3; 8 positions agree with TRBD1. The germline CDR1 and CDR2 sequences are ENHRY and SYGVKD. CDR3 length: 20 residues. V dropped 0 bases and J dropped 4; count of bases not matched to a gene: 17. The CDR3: CAISESTYTGGGQGGNTIYF. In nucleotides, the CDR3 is TGTGCCATCAGTGAGTCGACGTATACCGGGGGAGGACAGGGAGGAAACACCATATATTTT.

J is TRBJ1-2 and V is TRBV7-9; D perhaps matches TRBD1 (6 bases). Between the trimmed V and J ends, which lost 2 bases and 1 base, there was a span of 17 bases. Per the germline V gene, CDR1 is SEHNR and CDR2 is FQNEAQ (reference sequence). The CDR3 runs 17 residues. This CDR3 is CASSLLLGQKYNYGYTF. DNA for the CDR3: TGTGCCAGCAGCTTACTTCTTGGACAGAAATATAACTATGGCTACACCTTC.

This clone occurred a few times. The CDR3, as DNA: TGTGCCAGCAGCCTCTCGGTAGATACGCAGTATTTT. It encodes CASSLSVDTQYF. This chain connects TRBV11-1 to TRBJ2-3, with unresolved D. Germline V gene sequence: CDR1 SGHAT, CDR2 FQDESV (reference sequence). The CDR3 sequence is 12 residues long. Trimming removed 5 bases from V and 5 bases from J, with 8 bases in between.

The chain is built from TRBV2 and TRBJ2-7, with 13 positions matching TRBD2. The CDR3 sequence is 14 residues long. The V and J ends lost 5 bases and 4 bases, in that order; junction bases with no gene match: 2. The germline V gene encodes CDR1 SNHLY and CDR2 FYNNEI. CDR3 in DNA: TGTGCCAGCAGTCAGACTAGCGGGAGGTACGAGCAGTACTTC. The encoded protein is CASSQTSGRYEQYF.

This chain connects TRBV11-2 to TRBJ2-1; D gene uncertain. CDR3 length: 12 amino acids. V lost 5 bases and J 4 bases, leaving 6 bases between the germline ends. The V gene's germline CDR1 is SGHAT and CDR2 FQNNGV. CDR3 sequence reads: CASSPGYNEQFF. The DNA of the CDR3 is TGTGCCAGCAGCCCAGGATACAATGAGCAGTTCTTC. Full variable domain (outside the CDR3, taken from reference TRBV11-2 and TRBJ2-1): EAGVAQSPRYKIIEKRQSVAFWCNPISGHATLYWYQQILGQGPKLLIQFQNNGVVDDSQLPKDRFSAERLKGVDSTLKIQPAKLEDSAVYLCASSPGYNEQFFGPGTRLTVL.

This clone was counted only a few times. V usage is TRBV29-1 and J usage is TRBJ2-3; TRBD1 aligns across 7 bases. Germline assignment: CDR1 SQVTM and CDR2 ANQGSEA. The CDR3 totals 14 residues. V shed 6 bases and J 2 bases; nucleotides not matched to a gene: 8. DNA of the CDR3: TGCAGCGTACCCGGGACAGCTTACACAGATACGCAGTATTTT. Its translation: CSVPGTAYTDTQYF.

The DNA for the CDR3 is TGTGCCAGCAGTCCTAGCGGAAATACCTACAATGAGCAGTTCTTC. It codes for CASSPSGNTYNEQFF. This rearrangement joins TRBV6-5 to TRBJ2-1; 7 bases agree with TRBD2. The CDR3 covers 15 residues. CDR1 and CDR2 from the germline V gene are MNHEY and SVGAGI. The V gene end was trimmed by 5 bases and the J gene end by 2 bases; junction bases not matched to a gene: 6.

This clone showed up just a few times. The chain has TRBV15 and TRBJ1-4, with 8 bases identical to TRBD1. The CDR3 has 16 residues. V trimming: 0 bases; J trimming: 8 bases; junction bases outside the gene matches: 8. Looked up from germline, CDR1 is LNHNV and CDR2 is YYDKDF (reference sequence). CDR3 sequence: CATSRDGRGPLEKLFF. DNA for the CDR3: TGTGCCACCAGCAGAGATGGCAGGGGGCCCTTGGAAAAACTGTTTTTT.

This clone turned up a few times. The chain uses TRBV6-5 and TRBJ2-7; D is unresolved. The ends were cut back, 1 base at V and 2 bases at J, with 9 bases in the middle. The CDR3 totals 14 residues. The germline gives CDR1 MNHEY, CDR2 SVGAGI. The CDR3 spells CASSYYGSAYEQYF. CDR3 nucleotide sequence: TGTGCCAGCAGTTACTACGGGTCAGCCTACGAGCAGTACTTC.

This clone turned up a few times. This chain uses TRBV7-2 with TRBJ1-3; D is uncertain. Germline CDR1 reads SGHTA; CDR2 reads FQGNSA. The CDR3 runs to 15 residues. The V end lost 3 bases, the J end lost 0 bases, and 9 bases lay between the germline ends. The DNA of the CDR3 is TGTGCCAGCAGCTTGAGGTCAACCTCTGGAAACACCATATATTTT. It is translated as CASSLRSTSGNTIYF.

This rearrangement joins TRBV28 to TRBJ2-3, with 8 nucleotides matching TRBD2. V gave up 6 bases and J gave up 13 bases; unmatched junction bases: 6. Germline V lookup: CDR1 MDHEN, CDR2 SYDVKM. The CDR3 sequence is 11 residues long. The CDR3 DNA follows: TGTGCCAGCAGCTCCGGGACTAGGGAGTATTTT. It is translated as CASSSGTREYF.

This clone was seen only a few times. The CDR3 DNA is TGTGCTAGTGGTTTGGTAATACAGAAAAACTACGAGCAGTACTTC. This codes for CASGLVIQKNYEQYF. This rearrangement joins TRBV12-5 to TRBJ2-7; the D is unclear. The germline V gene encodes CDR1 LGHNT and CDR2 FRNRAP. Trimming pared 0 bases from V and 3 bases from J, leaving 12 bases between. This CDR3 has 15 amino acids.

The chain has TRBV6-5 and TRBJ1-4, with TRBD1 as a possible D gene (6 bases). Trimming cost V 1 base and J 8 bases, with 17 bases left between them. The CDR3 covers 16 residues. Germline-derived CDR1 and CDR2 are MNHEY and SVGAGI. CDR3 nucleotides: TGTGCCAGCAGTTACTGGGGGCCAGTAAGCGGAGAAAAACTGTTTTTT. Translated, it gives CASSYWGPVSGEKLFF.